These 31 T cell receptor beta chains originate from one sample sequenced in a study of blood T cell repertoires in COVID-19. TCRdb's copy holds only in-frame clones and misses some; the assay was immunoSEQ multiplex PCR. The sample consists of roughly 180,000 clones, approximately 86% of them appearing once. What was sequenced was peripheral blood. The receptors derive from a woman over 75 with active or convalescent COVID-19.

This clone turned up a few times. The chain carries TRBV27 and TRBJ1-1, with 7 bases that match TRBD1. The ends lost 6 bases at V and 4 bases at J; junction bases unmatched: 5. The CDR3 has 13 amino acids. CDR1 and CDR2 from the germline V gene are MNHEY and SMNVEV (reference sequence). CDR3 nucleotides: TGTGCCAGCAGGAAGTCAGGGGGCACTGAAGCTTTCTTT. Its translation: CASRKSGGTEAFF.

The V and J genes are TRBV6-1 and TRBJ2-3; 7 bases are shared with TRBD2. Germline CDR1 MNHNS, CDR2 SASEGT. The trim removed 2 bases at V and 6 bases at J, leaving 8 bases unmatched. The CDR3 extends over 15 amino acids. The CDR3 sequence: CASSEPGGVRDTQYF. CDR3 nucleotides: TGTGCCAGCAGTGAACCGGGGGGAGTGAGGGATACGCAGTATTTT.

This chain joins TRBV6-5 and TRBJ2-1; 8 bases match TRBD1. CDR3 length: 14 residues. V dropped 2 bases and J dropped 6; count of bases not matched to a gene: 3. Germline V gene data show CDR1 as MNHEY and CDR2 as SVGAGI. CDR3 sequence: CASSYDRGLNEQFF. CDR3 coding DNA: TGTGCCAGCAGTTACGACAGGGGCCTCAATGAGCAGTTCTTC.

This sequence joins TRBV6-1 and TRBJ2-7, with 10 bases identical to TRBD1. Germline V gene lookup returns CDR1 MNHNS and CDR2 SASEGT. The V and J ends lost 0 bases and 3 bases, in that order; junction bases with no gene match: 5. CDR3 length equals 16 residues. The CDR3 spells CASSEASGQGGYEQYF. The CDR3 DNA sequence: TGTGCCAGCAGTGAAGCTTCCGGACAGGGGGGCTACGAGCAGTACTTC.

The chain uses TRBV7-2 and TRBJ1-5; 10 bases map to TRBD1. Trimming took 5 bases from V and 6 from J; bases not matched to a gene: 7. CDR1 is SGHTA and CDR2 is FQGNSA in the germline V gene. The CDR3 runs to 15 residues. CDR3 nucleotide sequence: TGTGCCAGCAGCCTTCAGACAGGGGGCATTCAGCCCCAGCATTTT. Its protein product is CASSLQTGGIQPQHF.

The rearrangement joins TRBV10-3 to TRBJ2-7; no clear D gene. Trimming pared 0 bases from V and 4 bases from J, leaving 16 bases between. The germline V gene has CDR1 ENHRY and CDR2 SYGVKD. This CDR3 spans 16 amino acids. CDR3 residues: CAISESGAPATYEQYF. CDR3 nucleotide sequence: TGTGCCATCAGTGAGTCAGGCGCCCCAGCGACGTACGAGCAGTACTTC.

V and J are TRBV6-1 and TRBJ2-5; 9 bases agree with TRBD2. Germline values: CDR1 MNHNS, CDR2 SASEGT. The CDR3 spans 17 residues. The V segment lost 3 bases and the J segment 4 bases; nucleotides outside the gene matches: 12. The CDR3 protein is CASSEGLAGRAGETQYF. The CDR3, as DNA: TGTGCCAGCAGTGAGGGGCTAGCGGGAAGGGCAGGAGAGACCCAGTACTTC.

V and J are TRBV12-5 and TRBJ1-2; 8 nucleotides agree with TRBD1. The CDR3 is made up of 15 amino acids. CDR1 LGHNT and CDR2 FRNRAP come from the germline V gene. The junction had 8 bases not matched to a gene; V was cut back by 3 bases and J by 5 bases. Here the CDR3 reads CASGFDRGSGYGYTF. The CDR3 DNA is TGTGCTAGTGGTTTTGACAGGGGTTCAGGGTATGGCTACACCTTC. Full variable domain (rest looked up from reference TRBV12-5 and TRBJ1-2): DARVTQTPRHKVTEMGQEVTMRCQPILGHNTVFWYRQTMMQGLELLAYFRNRAPLDDSGMPKDRFSAEMPDATLATLKIQPSEPRDSAVYFCASGFDRGSGYGYTFGSGTRLTVV.

The chain recombines TRBV24-1 with TRBJ2-1; 13 nucleotides line up with TRBD2. The CDR3 length is 16 residues. Germline V gene lookup returns CDR1 KGHDR and CDR2 SFDVKD. V trimming: 2 bases; J trimming: 6 bases; junction bases outside the gene matches: 3. The CDR3 coding sequence is TGTGCCACCAGTGATTCGGGACTAGCGGGATCCAATGAGCAGTTCTTC. Translation: CATSDSGLAGSNEQFF.

CDR3 nucleotide sequence: TGCGCCAGCAGCCGCACCCTCCGGGACAGGGCTTACAATGAGCAGTTCTTC. This encodes CASSRTLRDRAYNEQFF. V usage is TRBV5-1 and J usage is TRBJ2-1; TRBD1 aligns across 9 bases. Germline CDR1 and CDR2: SGHRS and YFSETQ. J gave up 4 bases and V 4 bases, and 12 bases lay outside the gene matches. CDR3 size: 17 residues.

This chain uses TRBV27 with TRBJ1-3; tentative D call: TRBD1 (5 bases). The CDR3 runs 14 residues. Trimming took 4 bases from V and 5 from J, leaving 12 bases between them. Germline CDR1 and CDR2: MNHEY and SMNVEV (reference sequence). CDR3 region: CASSSTGVRNTIYF. DNA for the CDR3: TGTGCCAGCAGTTCCACAGGTGTGAGAAACACCATATATTTT.

Only one count was recorded for this clone. The gene calls are TRBV5-5 and TRBJ2-3, with 13 nucleotides matching TRBD2. This CDR3 comprises 19 residues. Germline values: CDR1 SGHKS, CDR2 YYEKEE (reference sequence). J lost 2 bases, V lost 4 bases, and 13 bases had no gene match. The CDR3, as DNA: TGTGCCAGCAGCCAAGGACTAGCGGGAGCCTCGGGTCCCACAGATACGCAGTATTTT. Translated: CASSQGLAGASGPTDTQYF.

The rearrangement uses TRBV11-2 and TRBJ1-1, with 7 bases fitting TRBD1. The CDR3 covers 14 residues. V lost 1 base and J lost 1; bases outside the gene matches: 0. The germline gives CDR1 SGHAT, CDR2 FQNNGV. CDR3 sequence (DNA): TGTGCCAGCAGCTTAGGGACAGGGAACACTGAAGCTTTCTTT. Its protein product is CASSLGTGNTEAFF.

This clone was detected only once. The V call is TRBV28, the J call TRBJ1-5, with D maybe TRBD1 (6 bases). Germline CDR1 MDHEN, CDR2 SYDVKM. Trimming stripped 3 bases from V and 4 bases from J, with 13 bases between. This CDR3 is 15 amino acids long. The CDR3 DNA follows: TGTGCCAGCAGTTTCTCCAGGGGATGGAATCAGCCCCAGCATTTT. Translation gives CASSFSRGWNQPQHF. Full variable domain (remainder filled in from reference TRBV28 and TRBJ1-5): DVKVTQSSRYLVKRTGEKVFLECVQDMDHENMFWYRQDPGLGLRLIYFSYDVKMKEKGDIPEGYSVSREKKERFSLILESASTNQTSMYLCASSFSRGWNQPQHFGDGTRLSIL.

This chain connects TRBV29-1 to TRBJ2-5; 10 positions match TRBD2. With 2 bases clipped from V and 5 bases from J, the junction kept 17 bases outside the gene matches. This CDR3 has 18 amino acids. The germline gives CDR1 SQVTM, CDR2 ANQGSEA. The CDR3 protein is CSVETLAGILSRAETQYF. CDR3 nucleotides: TGCAGCGTTGAAACACTAGCGGGGATCCTGTCGCGGGCGGAGACCCAGTACTTC.

The V call is TRBV9, the J call TRBJ2-7; TRBD2 aligns across 7 bases. The CDR3 sequence is 15 residues long. Germline V CDR1 and CDR2: SGDLS, YYNGEE. V shed 0 bases and J 0 bases; nucleotides not matched to a gene: 3. CDR3 region: CASSVAGGSSYEQYF. For the CDR3, the DNA is TGTGCCAGCAGCGTAGCGGGGGGTTCCTCCTACGAGCAGTACTTC.

The chain couples TRBV5-5 to TRBJ2-5, with D perhaps TRBD1 (6 bases). Germline V CDR1 and CDR2: SGHKS, YYEKEE (reference sequence). The CDR3 spans 15 residues. Trimming pared 2 bases from V and 5 bases from J, leaving 16 bases between. The CDR3 protein is CASSFYRERGETQYF. The CDR3 region has the DNA TGTGCCAGCAGCTTCTACAGGGAGAGGGGGGAGACCCAGTACTTC.

The rearrangement uses TRBV3-1 (or the pseudogene TRBV3-2) and TRBJ2-2; unclear D gene. The V end was cut by 1 base, the J end by 3 bases, with 6 bases between. CDR1 is LGHDT and CDR2 is YNNKEL in the germline V gene (reference sequence). This CDR3 is built from 14 residues. CDR3: CASSQGHDTGELFF. CDR3 nucleotides: TGTGCCAGCAGCCAAGGGCACGACACCGGGGAGCTGTTTTTT.

CDR3 sequence: CASSSTGQGHTEAFF. The CDR3 coding sequence is TGTGCCAGCAGTTCCACCGGACAGGGTCACACTGAAGCTTTCTTT. The chain uses TRBV6-5 and TRBJ1-1; the match to TRBD1 covers 8 bases. The CDR3 spans 15 residues. V shed 4 bases, J shed 3 bases, and the junction held 7 bases outside the gene matches. Germline V gives CDR1 MNHEY, CDR2 SVGAGI.

This rearrangement joins TRBV11-2 to TRBJ2-7, with a weak D call TRBD1 (5 bases). The CDR3 totals 14 residues. Germline CDR1 and CDR2: SGHAT and FQNNGV. V was pared by 5 bases and J by 2 bases, with 13 bases between. This chain's CDR3 is CASSSLGLAYEQYF. The DNA for the CDR3 is TGTGCCAGCAGCAGCTTGGGGCTAGCCTACGAGCAGTACTTC.

The rearrangement joins TRBV5-1 to TRBJ2-3; 8 bases match TRBD2. This CDR3 contains 15 residues. CDR1 and CDR2 (germline): SGHRS, YFSETQ. J gave up 0 bases and V 3 bases, and 3 bases lay outside the gene matches. CDR3: CASSSQRGSTDTQYF. The DNA for the CDR3 is TGCGCCAGCAGCTCTCAGCGGGGGAGCACAGATACGCAGTATTTT.

The V gene is TRBV29-1, the J gene TRBJ2-7; 7 bases map to TRBD2. The CDR3 has 16 amino acids. Trimming cost V 6 bases and J 0 bases; bases outside gene matches: 14. Per germline, CDR1 SQVTM and CDR2 ANQGSEA. CDR3 protein: CSVSDGSGTLSYEQYF. For the CDR3, the DNA is TGCAGCGTATCGGACGGAAGCGGGACCCTCTCCTACGAGCAGTACTTC.

The rearrangement uses TRBV2 and TRBJ2-3; weak D call: TRBD2 (6 bases). Trimming shortened V by 5 bases and J by 7 bases, and 10 bases separated the two germline ends. CDR1 SNHLY and CDR2 FYNNEI come from the germline V gene. This CDR3 comprises 12 residues. CDR3 loop: CASSSRDYTQYF. CDR3 DNA sequence: TGTGCCAGCAGTAGCCGGGACTATACGCAGTATTTT.

The chain is built from TRBV4-2 and TRBJ2-7; possible D gene TRBD1, 6 bases. The CDR3 length is 13 residues. V lost 1 base, J lost 3 bases, and 7 bases lay in between. Germline V gene sequence: CDR1 LGHNA, CDR2 YNFKEQ. Here the CDR3 reads CASSQGGGYEQYF. As DNA, the CDR3 is TGTGCCAGCAGCCAAGGAGGGGGCTACGAGCAGTACTTC.

Only a few counts were recorded for this clone. The J gene is TRBJ1-6, the V gene TRBV9, with TRBD1 matching over 7 bases. The germline V gene encodes CDR1 SGDLS and CDR2 YYNGEE. Trimming took 0 bases from V and 10 from J; bases not matched to a gene: 4. The CDR3 extends over 14 amino acids. This chain's CDR3 is CASSVGGGASPLHF. CDR3 coding DNA: TGTGCCAGCAGCGTAGGAGGGGGCGCGTCACCCCTCCACTTT.

J is TRBJ1-6 and V is TRBV7-6; D unclear. CDR1 is SGHVS and CDR2 is FNYEAQ in the germline V gene. Trimming removed 3 bases at V and 5 bases at J, with 11 bases between. The CDR3 contains 15 residues. The CDR3, as DNA: TGTGCCAGCAGCTTGGGCACCCCCGATAATTCACCCCTCCACTTT. Its translation is CASSLGTPDNSPLHF.

This sequence joins TRBV7-9 and TRBJ1-4; TRBD1 matches at 10 bases. V shed 2 bases and J 7 bases; nucleotides not matched to a gene: 10. CDR3 length: 17 residues. The germline V gene has CDR1 SEHNR and CDR2 FQNEAQ (reference sequence). CDR3 nucleotide sequence: TGTGCCAGCAGCTTAAGCACCGGGACAGGGGCGGCTGAAAAACTGTTTTTT. Its protein is CASSLSTGTGAAEKLFF. Drawing the rest from reference TRBV7-9 and TRBJ1-4, the complete variable domain is DTGVSQNPRHKITKRGQNVTFRCDPISEHNRLYWYRQTLGQGPEFLTYFQNEAQLEKSRLLSDRFSAERPKGSFSTLEIQRTEQGDSAMYLCASSLSTGTGAAEKLFFGSGTQLSVL.

This chain links TRBV29-1 with TRBJ1-1; D is possibly TRBD1 (6 bases). This CDR3 contains 12 residues. Germline V gene data show CDR1 as SQVTM and CDR2 as ANQGSEA. V was clipped by 5 bases and J by 1 base, with 8 bases between them. The CDR3 is CSVYRANTEAFF. CDR3 DNA: TGCAGCGTTTACAGGGCGAACACTGAAGCTTTCTTT.

V gene TRBV6-5 combines with J gene TRBJ2-7, with TRBD2 matching over 8 bases. V lost 7 bases, J lost 3 bases, and 8 bases stayed unmatched. Germline CDR1 MNHEY, CDR2 SVGAGI. The CDR3 is 14 amino acids. The CDR3 spells CASTPGGLVYEQYF. CDR3 sequence (DNA): TGTGCCAGCACCCCGGGGGGACTAGTCTACGAGCAGTACTTC.

The J gene is TRBJ1-2, the V gene TRBV27; no reliable D call. Germline CDR1 reads MNHEY; CDR2 reads SMNVEV (reference sequence). The CDR3 length is 14 residues. V dropped 6 bases and J dropped 5 bases, with 16 bases sitting between them. DNA for the CDR3: TGTGCCAGCAGGCCAAGAGGTTCGGTTTATGGCTACACCTTC. It yields the protein CASRPRGSVYGYTF.

This clone appeared once. The V gene is TRBV4-2, the J gene TRBJ2-2; 7 bases are a match to TRBD2. CDR3 size: 17 residues. J lost 6 bases, V lost 1 base, and 11 bases had no gene match. Germline V CDR1 and CDR2: LGHNA, YNFKEQ. The CDR3 coding sequence is TGTGCCAGCAGCCAAGTTCAAGAGGGGAGGGTGGCCGGGGAGCTGTTTTTT. This sequence encodes CASSQVQEGRVAGELFF.